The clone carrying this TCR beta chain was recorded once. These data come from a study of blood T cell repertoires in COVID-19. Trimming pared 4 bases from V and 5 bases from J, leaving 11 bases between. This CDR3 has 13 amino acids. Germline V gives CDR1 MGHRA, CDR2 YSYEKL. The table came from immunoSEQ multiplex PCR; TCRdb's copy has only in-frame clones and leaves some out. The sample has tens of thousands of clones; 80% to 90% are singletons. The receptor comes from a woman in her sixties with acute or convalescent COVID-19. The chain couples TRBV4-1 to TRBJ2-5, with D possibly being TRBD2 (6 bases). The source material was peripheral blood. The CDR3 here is CASSRLVSETQYF. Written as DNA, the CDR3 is TGCGCCAGCAGCCGACTAGTTTCTGAGACCCAGTACTTC.